This is a list of T cell receptor beta chains from one sample in a study of CD8+ T cells in alopecia areata. TCRdb's copy holds only in-frame clones and misses some; the assay was immunoSEQ multiplex PCR. The data show 120,000 to 150,000 clones, roughly 44% seen once. What was sequenced was CD4+ T cells sorted from blood. Source of these receptors: a human donor with alopecia areata. The CDR3 runs from the conserved cysteine through the conserved F or W. A D gene is named only where the DNA matches it firmly. The size entry is marked missing in some rows and otherwise reads once, few, many or a size class.

j_call: TRBJ2-3
d_call: .
v_call: TRBV4-1
clone_size: few
cdr3_aa: CASSHPTDTQYF
cdr3_nt: TGCGCCAGCAGCCACCCGACAGATACGCAGTATTTT

j_call: TRBJ1-1
d_call: TRBD1
v_call: TRBV2
clone_size: .
cdr3_aa: CASGRDREAFF
cdr3_nt: TGTGCCTCCGGCCGGGACAGAGAAGCTTTCTTT

j_call: TRBJ2-1
d_call: TRBD1
v_call: TRBV11-2
clone_size: .
cdr3_aa: CASSSPRDRTYNEQFF
cdr3_nt: TGTGCCAGCAGCTCCCCACGGGACAGAACCTACAATGAGCAGTTCTTC

j_call: TRBJ2-7
d_call: TRBD2
v_call: TRBV29-1
clone_size: .
cdr3_aa: CSVAASGRKYEQYF
cdr3_nt: TGCAGCGTTGCGGCTAGCGGGAGGAAGTACGAGCAGTACTTC

j_call: TRBJ2-2
d_call: .
v_call: TRBV4-1
clone_size: few
cdr3_aa: CASSPFWKGELFF
cdr3_nt: TGCGCCAGCAGCCCCTTTTGGAAAGGGGAGCTGTTTTTT

j_call: TRBJ2-7
d_call: TRBD1
v_call: TRBV2
clone_size: .
cdr3_aa: CATGTDSYEQYF
cdr3_nt: TGTGCCACTGGGACAGATTCCTACGAGCAGTACTTC

j_call: TRBJ2-1
d_call: TRBD2
v_call: TRBV6-5
clone_size: .
cdr3_aa: CASSSPGTTNEQFF
cdr3_nt: TGTGCCAGCAGTTCCCCAGGGACTACCAATGAGCAGTTCTTC

j_call: TRBJ2-3
d_call: .
v_call: TRBV5-4
clone_size: .
cdr3_aa: CASSFPDGSDTQYF
cdr3_nt: TGTGCCAGCAGCTTCCCAGACGGATCAGATACGCAGTATTTT

j_call: TRBJ2-4
d_call: .
v_call: TRBV28
clone_size: .
cdr3_aa: CASRGLAKNIQYF
cdr3_nt: TGTGCCAGCAGGGGTCTAGCCAAAAACATTCAGTACTTC

j_call: TRBJ2-7
d_call: TRBD1
v_call: TRBV5-1
clone_size: .
cdr3_aa: CASSLTGGTYEQYF
cdr3_nt: TGCGCCAGCAGCCTAACAGGGGGTACTTACGAGCAGTACTTC

j_call: TRBJ2-1
d_call: .
v_call: TRBV6-6
clone_size: .
cdr3_aa: CASSRSPYEQFF
cdr3_nt: TGTGCCAGCAGCCGAAGCCCCTATGAGCAGTTCTTC

j_call: TRBJ1-1
d_call: .
v_call: TRBV29-1
clone_size: .
cdr3_aa: CSVEEGAQAFF
cdr3_nt: TGCAGCGTTGAAGAGGGGGCCCAAGCTTTCTTT

j_call: TRBJ1-1
d_call: .
v_call: TRBV27
clone_size: .
cdr3_aa: CASSLQGGTEAFF
cdr3_nt: TGTGCCAGCAGCCTACAGGGTGGGACTGAAGCTTTCTTT

j_call: TRBJ1-1
d_call: TRBD1
v_call: TRBV29-1
clone_size: .
cdr3_aa: CSVEGGTGDTEAFF
cdr3_nt: TGCAGCGTTGAAGGCGGGACAGGGGATACTGAAGCTTTCTTT

j_call: TRBJ2-5
d_call: .
v_call: TRBV19
clone_size: .
cdr3_aa: CASSTADQETQYF
cdr3_nt: TGTGCCAGTAGTACGGCAGATCAAGAGACCCAGTACTTC

j_call: TRBJ2-2
d_call: .
v_call: TRBV15
clone_size: .
cdr3_aa: CATSRDFLELFF
cdr3_nt: TGTGCCACCAGCAGAGACTTCCTGGAGCTGTTTTTT

j_call: TRBJ2-5
d_call: TRBD1
v_call: TRBV2
clone_size: .
cdr3_aa: CASSTGDSGETQYF
cdr3_nt: TGTGCCAGCAGCACAGGGGATTCAGGGGAGACCCAGTACTTC

j_call: TRBJ2-6
d_call: TRBD1
v_call: TRBV28
clone_size: .
cdr3_aa: CASIRGGGSGANVLTF
cdr3_nt: TGTGCCAGCATTAGAGGGGGCGGTTCTGGGGCCAACGTCCTGACTTTC

j_call: TRBJ2-1
d_call: TRBD1
v_call: TRBV29-1
clone_size: few
cdr3_aa: CSVSDRGYNEQFF
cdr3_nt: TGCAGCGTGAGTGACAGGGGCTACAATGAGCAGTTCTTC

j_call: TRBJ2-7
d_call: .
v_call: TRBV15
clone_size: once
cdr3_aa: CATSTQGTYEQYF
cdr3_nt: TGTGCCACCAGCACCCAGGGGACCTACGAGCAGTACTTC

j_call: TRBJ2-3
d_call: .
v_call: TRBV7-2
clone_size: .
cdr3_aa: CASSSNTVPDTQYF
cdr3_nt: TGTGCCAGCAGCTCCAACACAGTCCCAGATACGCAGTATTTT

j_call: TRBJ1-2
d_call: .
v_call: TRBV7-2
clone_size: .
cdr3_aa: CASSLGEGDYGYTF
cdr3_nt: TGTGCCAGCAGCTTAGGAGAGGGAGACTATGGCTACACCTTC

j_call: TRBJ2-1
d_call: .
v_call: TRBV20-1
clone_size: .
cdr3_aa: CSARHRGEQFF
cdr3_nt: TGCAGTGCTAGACATAGGGGGGAGCAGTTCTTC

j_call: TRBJ2-7
d_call: .
v_call: TRBV4-2
clone_size: .
cdr3_aa: CASSQEIDPPYEQYF
cdr3_nt: TGTGCCAGCAGCCAAGAAATAGATCCACCCTACGAGCAGTACTTC

j_call: TRBJ2-1
d_call: .
v_call: TRBV28
clone_size: few
cdr3_aa: CASLSNYNEQFF
cdr3_nt: TGTGCCAGCCTATCAAACTACAATGAGCAGTTCTTC

j_call: TRBJ2-5
d_call: .
v_call: TRBV28
clone_size: .
cdr3_aa: CASSPAAREETQYF
cdr3_nt: TGTGCCAGCAGTCCCGCAGCCCGCGAGGAGACCCAGTACTTC

j_call: TRBJ1-2
d_call: TRBD1
v_call: TRBV30
clone_size: .
cdr3_aa: CAFTTGGYGYTF
cdr3_nt: TGTGCCTTTACGACAGGGGGCTATGGCTACACCTTC